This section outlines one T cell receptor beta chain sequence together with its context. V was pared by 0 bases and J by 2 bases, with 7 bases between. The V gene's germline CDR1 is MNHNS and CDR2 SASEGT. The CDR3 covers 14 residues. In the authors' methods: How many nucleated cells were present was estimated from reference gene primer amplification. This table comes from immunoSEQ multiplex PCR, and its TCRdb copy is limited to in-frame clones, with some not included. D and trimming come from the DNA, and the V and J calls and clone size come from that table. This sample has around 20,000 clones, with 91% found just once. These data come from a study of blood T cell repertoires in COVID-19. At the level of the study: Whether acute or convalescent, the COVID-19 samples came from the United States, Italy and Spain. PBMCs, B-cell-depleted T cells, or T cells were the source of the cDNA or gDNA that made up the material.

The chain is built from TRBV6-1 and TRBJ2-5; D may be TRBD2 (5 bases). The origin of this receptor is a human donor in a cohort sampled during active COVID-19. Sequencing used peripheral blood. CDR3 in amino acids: CASSEARGQETQYF. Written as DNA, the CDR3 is TGTGCCAGCAGTGAAGCGCGCGGGCAAGAGACCCAGTACTTC.